This is a list of T cell receptor beta chains from one sample in a study of shared clonotypes between healthy human individuals. Sequencing used immunoSEQ multiplex PCR; TCRdb keeps in-frame clones, though not all of them. The table shows some 2,000,000 clones, with 90% to 95% occurring only once. The sequencing sample was made of naive CD4+ T cells sorted from blood. These receptors were collected from a man in his late teens or twenties in good health. Both conserved end residues are part of each CDR3. The D gene is left open where the match is weak. Some rows mark clone size as missing; the rest say once, few, many or name a class of expanded clone.

J gene,V gene,D gene,clone size,CDR3 protein,CDR3 DNA
TRBJ2-3,TRBV7-2,.,.,CASSLASLTDTQYF,TGTGCCAGCAGCTTAGCCTCTCTCACAGATACGCAGTATTTT
TRBJ1-2,TRBV27,TRBD1,.,CASSLPGQGLYGYTF,TGTGCCAGCAGTTTACCGGGACAGGGCCTCTATGGCTACACCTTC
TRBJ1-2,TRBV6-1,TRBD1,.,CASSPSGDRPGYTF,TGTGCCAGCAGTCCATCAGGGGACAGGCCAGGCTACACCTTC
TRBJ2-6,TRBV4-3,TRBD1,.,CASSQERPGGGGANVLTF,TGCGCCAGCAGCCAAGAGAGGCCAGGGGGTGGTGGGGCCAACGTCCTGACTTTC
TRBJ2-3,TRBV2,.,.,CASSETYPETDTQYF,TGTGCCAGCAGTGAAACCTACCCCGAGACAGATACGCAGTATTTT
TRBJ2-2,TRBV28,TRBD1,.,CASSFQDRGQTGELFF,TGTGCCAGCAGTTTCCAAGACAGGGGGCAGACCGGGGAGCTGTTTTTT
TRBJ1-5,TRBV30,TRBD1,.,CAWSVGQGGGQPQHF,TGTGCCTGGAGTGTGGGACAGGGAGGTGGTCAGCCCCAGCATTTT
TRBJ2-3,TRBV6-5,.,.,CASSYSAPTDTQYF,TGTGCCAGCAGTTACTCGGCCCCAACAGATACGCAGTATTTT
TRBJ2-7,TRBV7-2,.,.,CASSLAVGTTYEQYF,TGTGCCAGCAGCTTAGCGGTTGGTACTACCTACGAGCAGTACTTC
TRBJ2-5,TRBV11-2,.,.,CASSLDGRGQETQYF,TGTGCCAGCAGCTTAGATGGGAGAGGGCAAGAGACCCAGTACTTC
TRBJ2-5,TRBV6-6,.,.,CASSLTGEREQYF,TGTGCCAGCAGTCTCACAGGGGAGCGGGAGCAGTACTTC
TRBJ1-1,TRBV27,TRBD1,.,CASSLRGQGGTEAFF,TGTGCCAGCAGTTTGAGGGGACAGGGAGGCACTGAAGCTTTCTTT
TRBJ2-3,TRBV19,TRBD1,.,CASSIGTGDTDTQYF,TGTGCCAGTAGTATAGGGACAGGGGACACAGATACGCAGTATTTT
TRBJ1-4,TRBV7-9,TRBD1,.,CASSQGRLTGGQEKLFF,TGTGCCAGCAGCCAAGGGAGGCTCACAGGGGGCCAGGAAAAACTGTTTTTT
TRBJ2-1,TRBV27,.,.,CASSFSLFTVPVYNEQFF,TGTGCCAGCAGTTTCTCTCTCTTCACTGTCCCCGTTTACAATGAGCAGTTCTTC
TRBJ2-1,TRBV29-1,TRBD1,.,CTLEQGGNEQFF,TGCACTTTGGAACAGGGGGGCAATGAGCAGTTCTTC
TRBJ1-6,TRBV2,.,.,CASSEGAQNSPLHF,TGTGCCAGCAGTGAAGGGGCGCAAAATTCACCCCTCCACTTT
TRBJ2-6,TRBV30,.,.,CAWSAGISGANVLTF,TGTGCCTGGAGTGCGGGGATCTCTGGGGCCAACGTCCTGACTTTC
TRBJ2-7,TRBV7-9,.,.,CASSLSLGEQYF,TGTGCCAGCAGCTTATCCCTTGGCGAGCAGTACTTC
TRBJ2-5,TRBV4-3,TRBD2,.,CASSQEGASGMKTQYF,TGCGCCAGCAGCCAAGAGGGAGCTAGCGGGATGAAGACCCAGTACTTC
TRBJ1-4,TRBV7-9,.,.,CASSLGQTNEKLFF,TGTGCCAGCAGCTTAGGGCAGACGAATGAAAAACTGTTTTTT
TRBJ2-5,TRBV5-1,TRBD2,.,CASSLAGLGETQYF,TGCGCCAGCAGCCTAGCGGGCCTTGGGGAGACCCAGTACTTC
TRBJ1-2,TRBV9,.,.,CASSVDTNYGYTF,TGTGCCAGCAGCGTAGATACTAACTATGGCTACACCTTC
TRBJ1-1,TRBV6-5,.,.,CASSSLRTEAFF,TGTGCCAGCAGTTCCCTCCGCACTGAAGCTTTCTTT
TRBJ1-5,TRBV2,TRBD1,.,CASETGVNQPQHF,TGTGCCAGCGAGACAGGGGTCAATCAGCCCCAGCATTTT
TRBJ2-2,TRBV10-1,.,.,CASSPRMEGELFF,TGCGCCAGCAGTCCTAGGATGGAGGGGGAGCTGTTTTTT
TRBJ2-5,TRBV28,TRBD2,.,CASSSLGGGVYQETQYF,TGTGCCAGCAGTTCCCTGGGCGGGGGAGTGTACCAAGAGACCCAGTACTTC
TRBJ2-3,TRBV5-1,TRBD2,.,CASSLSGGADTQYF,TGCGCCAGCAGCTTAAGCGGGGGCGCAGATACGCAGTATTTT
TRBJ2-5,TRBV29-1,.,.,CSADGRRRQETQYF,TGCAGCGCCGATGGGAGGCGACGTCAAGAGACCCAGTACTTC
TRBJ1-1,TRBV10-3,.,.,CAISDSGGWGTEAFF,TGTGCCATCAGTGATTCTGGGGGCTGGGGCACTGAAGCTTTCTTT
TRBJ2-7,TRBV21-1,.,.,CASSSRGQTPSYEQYF,TGTGCCAGCAGCAGTAGGGGACAGACCCCCTCCTACGAGCAGTACTTC
TRBJ2-1,TRBV10-3,.,.,CAISERGASNEQFF,TGTGCCATCAGTGAAAGGGGGGCAAGCAATGAGCAGTTCTTC
TRBJ2-6,TRBV6-5,.,.,CASSGGSGANVLTF,TGTGCCAGCAGCGGTGGCTCTGGGGCCAACGTCCTGACTTTC
TRBJ1-2,TRBV18,.,.,CASSPQGINYGYTF,TGTGCCAGCTCACCGCAGGGGATTAACTATGGCTACACCTTC
TRBJ1-6,TRBV2,.,.,CASTQGSYNSPLHF,TGTGCCAGCACCCAGGGTTCCTATAATTCACCCCTCCACTTT
TRBJ1-6,TRBV30,.,.,CAWSSGYNSPLHF,TGTGCCTGGAGTTCGGGGTATAATTCACCCCTCCACTTT
TRBJ2-7,TRBV18,TRBD1,.,CASSRMGQGSYEQYF,TGTGCCAGCTCCCGGATGGGACAGGGCTCCTACGAGCAGTACTTC
TRBJ1-4,TRBV2,.,once,CASRTGTTNEKLFF,TGTGCCAGCAGAACAGGGACAACTAATGAAAAACTGTTTTTT
TRBJ2-7,TRBV6-5,.,.,CASSYIRSASYEQYF,TGTGCCAGCAGTTACATAAGAAGCGCGTCCTACGAGCAGTACTTC
TRBJ2-7,TRBV28,TRBD1,.,CASRMTGTGVPYEQYF,TGTGCCAGCAGAATGACCGGGACAGGGGTCCCCTACGAGCAGTACTTC
TRBJ1-5,TRBV4-1,TRBD1,.,CASSQGMGQGGNQPQHF,TGCGCCAGCAGCCAGGGGATGGGACAGGGCGGAAATCAGCCCCAGCATTTT
TRBJ2-7,TRBV6-5,TRBD2,.,CASSYSLAGPYEQYF,TGTGCCAGCAGTTACTCGCTAGCGGGCCCCTACGAGCAGTACTTC
TRBJ1-4,TRBV5-4,TRBD1,once,CASSPGQKSTNEKLFF,TGTGCCAGCAGCCCGGGACAGAAATCAACTAATGAAAAACTGTTTTTT
TRBJ2-1,TRBV2,.,.,CASSDSVVLHEQFF,TGTGCCAGCAGTGACTCTGTAGTTCTCCATGAGCAGTTCTTC
TRBJ2-7,TRBV30,.,.,CAWRDSVASYEQYF,TGTGCCTGGAGGGACAGTGTCGCCTCCTACGAGCAGTACTTC
TRBJ2-1,TRBV9,.,.,CASSVVGESREQFF,TGTGCCAGCAGCGTAGTCGGGGAGAGTAGAGAGCAGTTCTTC
TRBJ1-1,TRBV5-4,.,.,CASSLEMNTEAFF,TGTGCCAGCAGCTTGGAAATGAACACTGAAGCTTTCTTT
TRBJ2-1,TRBV25-1,TRBD2,.,CASSTSGRSYNEQFF,TGTGCCAGCAGTACCAGCGGGAGGTCCTACAATGAGCAGTTCTTC
TRBJ1-1,TRBV30,TRBD1,.,CAWSRGTVLF,TGTGCCTGGAGTCGGGGGACAGTGCTCTTT
TRBJ1-2,TRBV30,.,.,CAWSVHGGYGYTF,TGTGCCTGGAGTGTACACGGAGGATATGGCTACACCTTC
TRBJ1-5,TRBV10-3,.,.,CAISSSDSANQPQHF,TGTGCCATCAGTTCTTCGGACAGCGCGAATCAGCCCCAGCATTTT
TRBJ1-1,TRBV5-1,TRBD1,.,CASSLEGQDWGTEAFF,TGCGCCAGCAGCTTGGAGGGACAGGACTGGGGCACTGAAGCTTTCTTT
TRBJ1-1,TRBV9,.,.,CASSVAWGLNTEAFF,TGTGCCAGCAGCGTAGCATGGGGGTTGAACACTGAAGCTTTCTTT
TRBJ2-7,TRBV4-3,.,.,CASSQAPGSYEQYF,TGCGCCAGCAGCCAAGCGCCAGGGAGCTACGAGCAGTACTTC
TRBJ1-6,TRBV19,.,few,CASKLKVDNSPLHF,TGTGCCAGTAAGCTGAAGGTAGATAATTCACCCCTCCACTTT